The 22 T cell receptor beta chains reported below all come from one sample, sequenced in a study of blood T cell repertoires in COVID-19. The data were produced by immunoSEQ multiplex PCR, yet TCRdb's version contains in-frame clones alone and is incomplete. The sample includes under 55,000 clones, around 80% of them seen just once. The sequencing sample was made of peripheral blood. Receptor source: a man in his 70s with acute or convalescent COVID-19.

CDR3 DNA: TGTGCCAGTAGATTGGGGGGAGGGCTGACTGAAGCTTTCTTT. This encodes CASRLGGGLTEAFF. The chain couples TRBV19 to TRBJ1-1; possibly TRBD1 for D (5 bases). Trimming removed 6 bases from V and 5 bases from J, with 16 bases in between. Germline CDR1 is LNHDA and CDR2 is SQIVND (reference sequence). The CDR3 consists of 14 residues.

The CDR3 sequence is CASSSLATNTGELFF. For the CDR3, the DNA is TGTGCCAGCAGCTCACTAGCGACCAACACCGGGGAGCTGTTTTTT. The chain combines TRBV13 with TRBJ2-2, with 7 bases aligning to TRBD2. With V trimmed by 4 bases and J by 2 bases, 4 bases remained unmatched. Germline V gene sequence: CDR1 PRHDT, CDR2 FYEKMQ (reference sequence). The CDR3 sequence is 15 residues long.

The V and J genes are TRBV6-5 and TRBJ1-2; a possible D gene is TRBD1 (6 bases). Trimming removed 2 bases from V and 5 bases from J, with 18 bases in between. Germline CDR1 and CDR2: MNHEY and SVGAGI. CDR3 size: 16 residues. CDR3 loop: CASSYRGHHGGYGYTF. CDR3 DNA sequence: TGTGCCAGCAGTTACCGGGGACACCATGGCGGGTATGGCTACACCTTC.

CDR3 amino acids: CASSLTQALSYEQYF. The CDR3 coding sequence is TGCGCCAGCAGCTTGACCCAGGCGCTATCCTACGAGCAGTACTTC. The chain combines TRBV5-1 with TRBJ2-7, with D unclear. This CDR3 has 15 residues. Germline values: CDR1 SGHRS, CDR2 YFSETQ. V was trimmed by 1 base and J by 1 base, leaving 12 bases between them.

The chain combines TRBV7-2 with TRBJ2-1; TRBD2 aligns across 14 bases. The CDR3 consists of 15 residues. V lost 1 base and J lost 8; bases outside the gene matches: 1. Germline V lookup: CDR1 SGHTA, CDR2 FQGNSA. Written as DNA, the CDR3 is TGTGCCAGCAGCTTAGGGACTAGCGGGAGGTATGAGCAGTTCTTC. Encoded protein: CASSLGTSGRYEQFF.

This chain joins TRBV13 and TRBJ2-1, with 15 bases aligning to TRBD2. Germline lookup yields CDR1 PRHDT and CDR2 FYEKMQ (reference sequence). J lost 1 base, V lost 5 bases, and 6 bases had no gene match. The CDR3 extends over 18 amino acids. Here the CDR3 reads CASSPLGLAGGSYNEQFF. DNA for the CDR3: TGTGCCAGCAGCCCCCTAGGACTAGCGGGGGGGTCCTACAATGAGCAGTTCTTC.

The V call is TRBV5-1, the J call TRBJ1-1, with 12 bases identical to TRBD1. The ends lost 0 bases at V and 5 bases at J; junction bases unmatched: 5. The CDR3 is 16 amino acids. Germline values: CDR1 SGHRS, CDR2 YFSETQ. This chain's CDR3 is CASSLGDRGPGTEAFF. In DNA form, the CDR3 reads TGCGCCAGCAGCTTGGGGGACAGGGGGCCCGGGACTGAAGCTTTCTTT. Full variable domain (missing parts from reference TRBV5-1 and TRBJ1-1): KAGVTQTPRYLIKTRGQQVTLSCSPISGHRSVSWYQQTPGQGLQFLFEYFSETQRNKGNFPGRFSGRQFSNSRSEMNVSTLELGDSALYLCASSLGDRGPGTEAFFGQGTRLTVV.

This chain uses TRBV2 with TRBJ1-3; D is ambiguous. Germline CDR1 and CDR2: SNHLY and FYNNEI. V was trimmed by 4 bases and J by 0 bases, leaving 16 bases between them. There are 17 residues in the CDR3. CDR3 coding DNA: TGTGCCAGCAGTGCGAATCTACACAGACGCTCTGGAAACACCATATATTTT. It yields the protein CASSANLHRRSGNTIYF.

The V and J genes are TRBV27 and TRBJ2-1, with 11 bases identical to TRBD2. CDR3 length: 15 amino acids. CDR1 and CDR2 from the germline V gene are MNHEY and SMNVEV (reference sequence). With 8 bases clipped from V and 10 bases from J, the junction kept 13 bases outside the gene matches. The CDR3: CASGTSGSYPGEQFF. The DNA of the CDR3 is TGTGCCAGCGGTACTAGCGGGAGCTACCCGGGGGAGCAGTTCTTC.

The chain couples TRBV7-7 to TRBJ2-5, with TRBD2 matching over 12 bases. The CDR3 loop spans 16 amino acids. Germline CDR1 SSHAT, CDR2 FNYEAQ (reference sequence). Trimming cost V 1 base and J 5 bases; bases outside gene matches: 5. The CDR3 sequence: CASSLETSGSRETQYF. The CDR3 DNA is TGTGCCAGCAGCTTAGAGACTAGCGGGAGTAGGGAGACCCAGTACTTC.

This CDR3 reads CSVAGGSPPTNEKLFF. CDR3 coding DNA: TGCAGCGTTGCCGGGGGGTCACCCCCCACTAATGAAAAACTGTTTTTT. The rearrangement uses TRBV29-1 and TRBJ1-4; weak D call: TRBD1 (5 bases). Germline assignment: CDR1 SQVTM and CDR2 ANQGSEA. Trimming took 4 bases from V and 2 from J, leaving 17 bases between them. The CDR3 length is 16 residues.

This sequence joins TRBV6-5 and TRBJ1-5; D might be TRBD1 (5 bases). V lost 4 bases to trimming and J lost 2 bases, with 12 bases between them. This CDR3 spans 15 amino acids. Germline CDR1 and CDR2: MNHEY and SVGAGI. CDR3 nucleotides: TGTGCCAGCAGTTTTTCCAGGGAGGGCAATCAGCCCCAGCATTTT. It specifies CASSFSREGNQPQHF.

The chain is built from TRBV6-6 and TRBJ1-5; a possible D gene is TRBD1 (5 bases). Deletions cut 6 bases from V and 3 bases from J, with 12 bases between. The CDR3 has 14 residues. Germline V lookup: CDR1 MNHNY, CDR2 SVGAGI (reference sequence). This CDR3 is CASSRTGLNQPQHF. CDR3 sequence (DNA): TGTGCCAGCAGCCGGACGGGACTCAATCAGCCCCAGCATTTT.

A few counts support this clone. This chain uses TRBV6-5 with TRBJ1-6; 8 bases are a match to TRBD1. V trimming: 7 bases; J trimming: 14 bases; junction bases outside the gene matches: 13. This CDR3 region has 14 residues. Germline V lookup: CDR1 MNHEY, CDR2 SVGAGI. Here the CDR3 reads CASTPDRGLWTLHF. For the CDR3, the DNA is TGTGCCAGCACCCCCGACAGGGGTTTGTGGACCCTCCACTTT.

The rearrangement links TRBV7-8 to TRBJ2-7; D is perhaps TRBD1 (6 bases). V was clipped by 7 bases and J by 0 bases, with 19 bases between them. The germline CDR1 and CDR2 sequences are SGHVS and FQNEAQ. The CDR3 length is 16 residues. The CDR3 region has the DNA TGTGCCAGCACCGCAACCGGGGACATGAGCTCCTACGAGCAGTACTTC. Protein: CASTATGDMSSYEQYF.

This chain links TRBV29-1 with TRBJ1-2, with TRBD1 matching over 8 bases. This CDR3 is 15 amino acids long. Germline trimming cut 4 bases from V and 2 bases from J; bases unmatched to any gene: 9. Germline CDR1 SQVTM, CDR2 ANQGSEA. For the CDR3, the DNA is TGCAGCGTTGGAGGGGGGACAGGACTGAACTATGGCTACACCTTC. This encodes CSVGGGTGLNYGYTF.

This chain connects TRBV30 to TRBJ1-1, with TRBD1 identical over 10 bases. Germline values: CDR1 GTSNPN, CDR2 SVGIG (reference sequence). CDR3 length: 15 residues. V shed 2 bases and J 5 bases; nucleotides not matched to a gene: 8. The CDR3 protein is CAWSYKTGGTTEAFF. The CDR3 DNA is TGTGCCTGGAGTTACAAGACAGGGGGCACGACTGAAGCTTTCTTT. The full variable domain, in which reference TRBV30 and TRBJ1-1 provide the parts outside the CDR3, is SQTIHQWPATLVQPVGSPLSLECTVEGTSNPNLYWYRQAAGRGLQLLFYSVGIGQISSEVPQNLSASRPQDRQFILSSKKLLLSDSGFYLCAWSYKTGGTTEAFFGQGTRLTVV.

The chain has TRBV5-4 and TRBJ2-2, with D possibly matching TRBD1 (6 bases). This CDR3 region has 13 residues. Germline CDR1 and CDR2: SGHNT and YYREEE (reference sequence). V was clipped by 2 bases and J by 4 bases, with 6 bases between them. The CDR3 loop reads CASSFRGTGELFF. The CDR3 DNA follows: TGTGCCAGCAGCTTCAGGGGCACCGGGGAGCTGTTTTTT. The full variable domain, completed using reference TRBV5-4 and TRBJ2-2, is ETGVTQSPTHLIKTRGQQVTLRCSSQSGHNTVSWYQQALGQGPQFIFQYYREEENGRGNFPPRFSGLQFPNYSSELNVNALELDDSALYLCASSFRGTGELFFGEGSRLTVL.

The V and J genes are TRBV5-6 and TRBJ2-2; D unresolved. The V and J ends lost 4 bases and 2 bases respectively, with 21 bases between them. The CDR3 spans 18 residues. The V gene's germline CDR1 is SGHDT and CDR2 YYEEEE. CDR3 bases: TGTGCCAGCAGCGCAAACGTGTTTTTCACAGCAAACACCGGGGAGCTGTTTTTT. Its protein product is CASSANVFFTANTGELFF.

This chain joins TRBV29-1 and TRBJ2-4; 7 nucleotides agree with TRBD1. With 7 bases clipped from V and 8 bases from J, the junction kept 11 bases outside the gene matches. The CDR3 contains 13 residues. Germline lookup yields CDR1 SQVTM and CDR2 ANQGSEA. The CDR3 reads CSALQGWSDIQYF. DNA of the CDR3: TGCAGCGCCCTACAGGGGTGGTCTGACATTCAGTACTTC. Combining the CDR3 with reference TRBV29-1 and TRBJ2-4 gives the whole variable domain SAVISQKPSRDICQRGTSLTIQCQVDSQVTMMFWYRQQPGQSLTLIATANQGSEATYESGFVIDKFPISRPNLTFSTLTVSNMSPEDSSIYLCSALQGWSDIQYFGAGTRLSVL.

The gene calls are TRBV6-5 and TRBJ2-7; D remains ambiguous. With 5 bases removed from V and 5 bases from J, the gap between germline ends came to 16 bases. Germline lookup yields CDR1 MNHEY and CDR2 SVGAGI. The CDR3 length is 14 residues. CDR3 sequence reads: CASSNPGEPNEQYF. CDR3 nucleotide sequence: TGTGCCAGCAGTAACCCCGGAGAACCTAACGAGCAGTACTTC.

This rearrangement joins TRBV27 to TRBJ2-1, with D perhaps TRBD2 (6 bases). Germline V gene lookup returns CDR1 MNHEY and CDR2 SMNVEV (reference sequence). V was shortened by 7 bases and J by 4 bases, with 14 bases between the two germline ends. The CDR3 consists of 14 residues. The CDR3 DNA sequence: TGTGCCAGCATCCCAGCGGGCCAATACAATGAGCAGTTCTTC. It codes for CASIPAGQYNEQFF.